The T cell receptor (beta chain) described here comes from a study of T cell responses to AZD1222 COVID-19 vaccine. The CDR3 is 16 amino acids. The V and J ends lost 3 bases and 7 bases, in that order; junction bases with no gene match: 11. Germline V gene lookup returns CDR1 LNHDA and CDR2 SQIVND (reference sequence). Note on this clone: Its antigen is unknown.

Study-level results: Clonal diversity may have been underestimated in mostly white British donors. Two doses of AZD1222 preceded a rise in Spike-specific TCR breadth and depth.

The data were produced by immunoSEQ multiplex PCR, yet TCRdb's version contains in-frame clones alone and is incomplete. The sample includes approximately 150,000 clones, 80% to 95% of them seen just once. Source: peripheral blood, taken 28 days after the second AZD1222 dose. This receptor was taken from an adult who received the AZD1222 COVID-19 vaccine. This chain uses TRBV19 with TRBJ2-1; 8 nucleotides align to TRBD1. The DNA of the CDR3 is TGTGCCAGTAGTATCGAGGGACAGGTCCGGAGGAATGAGCAGTTCTTC. Protein: CASSIEGQVRRNEQFF.